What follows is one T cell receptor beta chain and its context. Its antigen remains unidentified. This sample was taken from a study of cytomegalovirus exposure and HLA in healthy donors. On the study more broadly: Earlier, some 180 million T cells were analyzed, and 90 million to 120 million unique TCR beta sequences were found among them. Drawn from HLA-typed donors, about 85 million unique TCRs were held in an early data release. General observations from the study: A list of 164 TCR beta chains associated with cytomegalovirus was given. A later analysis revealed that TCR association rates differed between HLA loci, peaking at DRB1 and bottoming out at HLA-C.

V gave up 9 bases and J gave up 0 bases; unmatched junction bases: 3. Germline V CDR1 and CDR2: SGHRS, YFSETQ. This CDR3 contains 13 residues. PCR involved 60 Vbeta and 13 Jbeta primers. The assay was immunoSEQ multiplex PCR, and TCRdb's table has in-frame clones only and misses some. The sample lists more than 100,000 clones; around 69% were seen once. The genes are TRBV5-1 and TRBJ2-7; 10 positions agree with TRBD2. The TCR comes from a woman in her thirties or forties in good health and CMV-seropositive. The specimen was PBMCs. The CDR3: CATSSGSSYEQYF. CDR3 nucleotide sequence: TGCGCCACCTCTAGCGGGAGCTCCTACGAGCAGTACTTC. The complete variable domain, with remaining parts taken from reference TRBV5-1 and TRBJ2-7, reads KAGVTQTPRYLIKTRGQQVTLSCSPISGHRSVSWYQQTPGQGLQFLFEYFSETQRNKGNFPGRFSGRQFSNSRSEMNVSTLELGDSALYLCATSSGSSYEQYFGPGTRLTVT.